The 22 T cell receptor beta chains below come from one sample, sequenced in a study of CD8+ T cells in alopecia areata. After isolation, RNA underwent reverse transcription to generate cDNA as the sequencing template. Method: immunoSEQ multiplex PCR; TCRdb's copy keeps in-frame clones and lacks some. This table has over 150,000 clones, roughly 60% appearing once. The sample in question was CD4+ T cells sorted from blood, obtained at week 0. The receptors come from a human donor with alopecia areata.

This clone has only a few counts. The chain employs TRBV29-1 and TRBJ1-1; D remains unclear. V was pared by 3 bases and J by 11 bases, with 13 bases between. Germline V gives CDR1 SQVTM, CDR2 ANQGSEA. This CDR3 has 11 amino acids. The CDR3 nucleotides read TGCAGCGTTGATTCCAGGCCCTGGGCTTTCTTT. This codes for CSVDSRPWAFF.

This sequence joins TRBV5-6 and TRBJ1-2, with 7 bases identical to TRBD1. J gave up 8 bases and V 3 bases, and 7 bases lay outside the gene matches. Per the germline V gene, CDR1 is SGHDT and CDR2 is YYEEEE. CDR3 length: 13 residues. CDR3 DNA: TGTGCCAGCAGCTCTCCAGACAGGGAGGGCTACACCTTC. The encoded protein is CASSSPDREGYTF. The variable domain in full, completed from reference TRBV5-6 and TRBJ1-2, reads DAGVTQSPTHLIKTRGQQVTLRCSPKSGHDTVSWYQQALGQGPQFIFQYYEEEERQRGNFPDRFSGHQFPNYSSELNVNALLLGDSALYLCASSSPDREGYTFGSGTRLTVV.

The chain couples TRBV4-3 to TRBJ2-1; D gene uncertain. The V end was cut by 1 base, the J end by 4 bases, with 11 bases between. The CDR3 extends over 15 amino acids. The germline V gene encodes CDR1 LGHNA and CDR2 YSLEER. CDR3 sequence: CASSQGVTVYNEQFF. The DNA of the CDR3 is TGCGCCAGCAGCCAAGGGGTAACGGTTTACAATGAGCAGTTCTTC.

The chain is built from TRBV9 and TRBJ2-1; no definite D call. The CDR3 runs to 12 residues. Germline CDR1 and CDR2: SGDLS and YYNGEE. Deletions cut 3 bases from V and 4 bases from J, with 5 bases between. CDR3 region: CASSGQYNEQFF. The CDR3 nucleotides read TGTGCCAGCAGCGGACAATACAATGAGCAGTTCTTC.

This clone was picked up a small number of times. The chain recombines TRBV7-2 with TRBJ1-1; D gene ambiguous. The germline V and J ends were trimmed by 1 base and 3 bases, with 12 bases remaining between them. The CDR3 is made up of 15 amino acids. Germline loops: CDR1 SGHTA, CDR2 FQGNSA. The CDR3, as DNA: TGTGCCAGCAGCTTAGAAGGAAGGAGGGACACTGAAGCTTTCTTT. This encodes CASSLEGRRDTEAFF.

The chain combines TRBV12-5 with TRBJ2-5; 7 bases are a match to TRBD2. V shed 2 bases, J shed 8 bases, and the junction held 8 bases outside the gene matches. The CDR3 is made up of 14 amino acids. Per germline, CDR1 LGHNT and CDR2 FRNRAP. CDR3: CASGLTMGGVTQYF. The DNA of the CDR3 is TGTGCTAGTGGTTTGACCATGGGGGGGGTTACCCAGTACTTC.

The J gene is TRBJ2-7, the V gene TRBV5-1, with 9 bases fitting TRBD1. The CDR3 extends over 14 amino acids. Trimming took 5 bases from V and 4 from J; bases not matched to a gene: 7. The germline V gene encodes CDR1 SGHRS and CDR2 YFSETQ. The CDR3 sequence: CASRATGGLYEQYF. CDR3 DNA sequence: TGCGCCAGCAGGGCGACAGGGGGTCTGTACGAGCAGTACTTC.

The rearrangement links TRBV29-1 to TRBJ2-3; D possibly uses TRBD1 or TRBD2 (5 bases each). CDR3 size: 13 residues. Germline CDR1 and CDR2: SQVTM and ANQGSEA. Deletions cut 5 bases from V and 4 bases from J, with 13 bases between. The CDR3 DNA reads as TGCAGCGTTCATCCGGGGCCCCCAGATACGCAGTATTTT. Residues: CSVHPGPPDTQYF.

This chain links TRBV27 with TRBJ1-2; a possible D gene is TRBD1 (6 bases). Germline CDR1 and CDR2: MNHEY and SMNVEV (reference sequence). The CDR3 sequence is 16 residues long. Trimming left V 0 bases short and J 4 bases short, with 15 bases between. Written as DNA, the CDR3 is TGTGCCAGCAGTTTATCCGGCTCGCGGGGGGCCTATGGCTACACCTTC. Protein product: CASSLSGSRGAYGYTF.

With respect to this clone: The sample carries other DNA sequences with the same CDR3. CDR3 sequence: CSVERQLNTEAFF. CDR3 DNA: TGCAGCGTTGAGCGACAGTTGAACACTGAAGCTTTCTTT. This chain uses TRBV29-1 with TRBJ1-1, with D possibly being TRBD1 (5 bases). The CDR3 spans 13 residues. Trimming took off 3 bases at V and 0 bases at J, with 8 bases between the two ends. From germline, CDR1 is SQVTM and CDR2 ANQGSEA.

The V call is TRBV29-1, the J call TRBJ2-5, with D perhaps matching TRBD2 (5 bases). The CDR3 loop spans 14 amino acids. The V end lost 1 base, the J end lost 4 bases, and 13 bases lay between the germline ends. Germline loops: CDR1 SQVTM, CDR2 ANQGSEA. The CDR3 coding sequence is TGCAGCGTTGAAGGCCATGAAGGAGGAGAGACCCAGTACTTC. Translated, it gives CSVEGHEGGETQYF.

This chain links TRBV14 with TRBJ1-1, with D unclear. Germline-derived CDR1 and CDR2 are SGHDN and FVKESK. The CDR3 contains 13 residues. V was trimmed by 0 bases and J by 7 bases, leaving 9 bases between them. CDR3 nucleotides: TGTGCCAGCAGCCAAGATCTGGACGGTGAAGCTTTCTTT. This gives the protein CASSQDLDGEAFF.

This clone was detected a few times. Other nucleotide sequences in the sample specify the same CDR3. The chain has TRBV5-1 and TRBJ1-1; D is unresolved. This CDR3 is built from 12 residues. The germline V and J ends were trimmed by 5 bases and 3 bases, with 8 bases remaining between them. The germline V gene encodes CDR1 SGHRS and CDR2 YFSETQ. This CDR3 reads CASRDRDTEAFF. CDR3 DNA sequence: TGCGCCAGCAGGGACCGGGACACTGAAGCTTTCTTT.

This chain connects TRBV30 to TRBJ2-7; maybe TRBD2 (6 bases). The germline gives CDR1 GTSNPN, CDR2 SVGIG (reference sequence). This CDR3 contains 13 residues. V was clipped by 5 bases and J by 6 bases, with 17 bases between them. In DNA form, the CDR3 reads TGTGCCTGGGCGCGGGACGGTTATGGCGAGCAGTACTTC. Translating it yields CAWARDGYGEQYF.

The J gene is TRBJ1-1, the V gene TRBV29-1; no reliable D call. Germline loops: CDR1 SQVTM, CDR2 ANQGSEA. The CDR3 is 11 amino acids. The V end lost 8 bases, the J end lost 5 bases, and 12 bases lay between the germline ends. CDR3 sequence (DNA): TGCAGCACCCGAGAGCAGACTGAAGCTTTCTTT. Translation gives CSTREQTEAFF.

The J gene is TRBJ1-3, the V gene TRBV19; no reliable D call. In germline, CDR1 is LNHDA, CDR2 SQIVND (reference sequence). This CDR3 is 12 amino acids long. V gave up 10 bases and J gave up 0 bases, with 7 bases separating them. CDR3 bases: TGTGCCACCCGGGCCTCTGGAAACACCATATATTTT. The encoded protein is CATRASGNTIYF.

This sequence joins TRBV28 and TRBJ1-1; D unclear. V lost 6 bases to trimming and J lost 7 bases, with 12 bases between them. CDR1 MDHEN and CDR2 SYDVKM come from the germline V gene. This CDR3 has 12 amino acids. CDR3 DNA: TGTGCCAGCAGCCCTCAGGACGGTGAAGCTTTCTTT. As protein: CASSPQDGEAFF.

V usage is TRBV19 and J usage is TRBJ2-1; 11 nucleotides agree with TRBD2. There are 16 residues in the CDR3. Germline values: CDR1 LNHDA, CDR2 SQIVND (reference sequence). With 3 bases clipped from V and 3 bases from J, the junction kept 4 bases outside the gene matches. Written as DNA, the CDR3 is TGTGCCAGTAGTATCCGTAGCGGGGGGGACTACAATGAGCAGTTCTTC. Protein product: CASSIRSGGDYNEQFF.

The chain is built from TRBV7-2 and TRBJ2-5; D perhaps matches TRBD1 (6 bases). There are 14 residues in the CDR3. Germline values: CDR1 SGHTA, CDR2 FQGNSA. Trimming shortened V by 1 base and J by 4 bases, and 10 bases separated the two germline ends. CDR3 loop: CASSLEWGRETQYF. The CDR3 bases are TGTGCCAGCAGCTTAGAGTGGGGGCGAGAGACCCAGTACTTC.

In its sample, this clone was seen a few times. The rearrangement joins TRBV5-1 to TRBJ2-5; a weak D match, TRBD1 (6 bases). CDR3 size: 15 residues. The V gene lost 0 bases and the J gene lost 2 bases, with 11 bases spanning the gap. Germline CDR1 and CDR2: SGHRS and YFSETQ. CDR3 residues: CASSLAGTRQETQYF. The CDR3 nucleotides are TGCGCCAGCAGCTTGGCCGGGACAAGACAAGAGACCCAGTACTTC.

This chain connects TRBV9 to TRBJ1-5; possible D gene TRBD1, 5 bases. The CDR3 is made up of 14 amino acids. Trimming took off 4 bases at V and 7 bases at J, with 15 bases between the two ends. The V gene's germline CDR1 is SGDLS and CDR2 YYNGEE. CDR3 sequence reads: CASSPRGLDQPQHF. The CDR3 DNA reads as TGTGCCAGCAGCCCCCGGGGACTCGACCAGCCCCAGCATTTT.

This clone was counted at least ten times. The chain carries TRBV5-4 and TRBJ2-3, with 8 bases matching TRBD2. The CDR3 extends over 14 amino acids. Germline V gives CDR1 SGHNT, CDR2 YYREEE (reference sequence). The ends lost 3 bases at V and 4 bases at J; junction bases unmatched: 4. Here the CDR3 DNA reads TGTGCCAGCAGCTCCTGGGGACTAGCAGATACGCAGTATTTT. This codes for CASSSWGLADTQYF.